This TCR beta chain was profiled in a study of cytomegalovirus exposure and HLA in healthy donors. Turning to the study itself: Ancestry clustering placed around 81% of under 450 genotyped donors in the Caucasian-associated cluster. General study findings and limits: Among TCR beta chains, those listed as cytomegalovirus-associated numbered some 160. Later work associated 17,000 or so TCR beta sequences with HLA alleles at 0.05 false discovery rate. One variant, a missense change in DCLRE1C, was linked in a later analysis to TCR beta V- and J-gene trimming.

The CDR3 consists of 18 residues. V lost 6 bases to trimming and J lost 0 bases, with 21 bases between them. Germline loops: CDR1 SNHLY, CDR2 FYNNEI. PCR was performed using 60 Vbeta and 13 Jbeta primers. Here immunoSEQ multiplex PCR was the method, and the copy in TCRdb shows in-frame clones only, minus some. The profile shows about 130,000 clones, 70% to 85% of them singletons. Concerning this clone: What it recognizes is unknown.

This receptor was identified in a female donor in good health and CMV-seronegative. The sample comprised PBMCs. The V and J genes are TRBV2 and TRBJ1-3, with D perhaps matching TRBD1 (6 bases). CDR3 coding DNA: TGTGCCAGCAGGCGGGGGGGGGCGGAACACTTCTCTGGAAACACCATATATTTT. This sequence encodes CASRRGGAEHFSGNTIYF.